The 5 T cell receptor beta chains listed next were all sequenced from one sample in a study of blood T cell repertoires in COVID-19 (TCRdb year 2020). Preparation of the library involved the immunoSEQ multiplex PCR assay. TCRdb carries this immuneACCESS record with in-frame sequences only. Its versions omit some clonotypes, under half of them owing to an unresolved V gene in the studies checked, with the rest unexplained. Within this sample are 200,000 to 250,000 clones, with about 78% of them counted one time only. The top ten constitute around 5.1% of the sample. Sequenced input: peripheral blood. These receptors were taken from a woman in her seventies with acute or convalescent COVID-19.

In this sample, this clone turned up once. V usage is TRBV2 and J usage is TRBJ1-6; D is unclear. Germline V gives CDR1 SNHLY, CDR2 FYNNEI. V was shortened by 4 bases and J by 13 bases, with 11 bases between the two germline ends. The CDR3 consists of 12 residues. The CDR3: CASSAGGSPLHF. The CDR3 nucleotides are TGTGCCAGCAGTGCCGGAGGTTCCCCCCTCCACTTT.

This chain connects TRBV29-1 to TRBJ2-1, with 9 bases lining up with TRBD2. Germline V gene data show CDR1 as SQVTM and CDR2 as ANQGSEA. Trimming cost V 4 bases and J 4 bases; bases outside gene matches: 8. This CDR3 has 15 amino acids. For the CDR3, the DNA is TGCAGCGTTGCCCCTCGGCTAGCGGGATACAATGAGCAGTTCTTC. Protein sequence: CSVAPRLAGYNEQFF.

The chain employs TRBV19 and TRBJ1-2, with D perhaps matching TRBD1 (6 bases). CDR3 length equals 13 residues. Trimming pared 5 bases from V and 8 bases from J, leaving 15 bases between. From germline, CDR1 is LNHDA and CDR2 SQIVND (reference sequence). CDR3 nucleotide sequence: TGTGCCAGTAGTCGACAGGACCTCTGGGGCTACACCTTC. Its translation is CASSRQDLWGYTF. Together with reference TRBV19 and TRBJ1-2, the CDR3 gives the full variable domain: DGGITQSPKYLFRKEGQNVTLSCEQNLNHDAMYWYRQDPGQGLRLIYYSQIVNDFQKGDIAEGYSVSREKKESFPLTVTSAQKNPTAFYLCASSRQDLWGYTFGSGTRLTVV.

This clone occurred once. The chain combines TRBV3-1 (or the pseudogene TRBV3-2) with TRBJ2-7; 9 bases are a match to TRBD2. V was clipped by 4 bases and J by 5 bases; unmatched bases: 18. Per germline, CDR1 LGHDT and CDR2 YNNKEL (reference sequence). The CDR3 consists of 18 residues. The CDR3 protein is CASSPGTSSIYGVHEQYF. CDR3 coding DNA: TGTGCCAGCAGCCCAGGGACTAGCTCGATTTATGGGGTCCACGAGCAGTACTTC.

Within the sample, this clone is medium-sized. Here the CDR3 reads CASSPPTGRGQETQYF. The CDR3 nucleotides read TGTGCCAGCAGCCCCCCCACAGGCCGTGGGCAAGAGACCCAGTACTTC. The chain couples TRBV7-6 to TRBJ2-5; D is perhaps TRBD1 (5 bases). The germline V gene has CDR1 SGHVS and CDR2 FNYEAQ. The V and J ends lost 5 bases and 2 bases respectively, with 18 bases between them. CDR3 length: 16 residues.